These 28 T cell receptor beta chains share one sample of origin, sequenced in a study of T-cell memory formation after mild COVID-19. TCRdb reanalysed the 5' RACE reads using MiXCR and keeps one entry per CDR3 protein. The profile shows 190,000 or so distinct CDR3 sequences, about 21% of them singletons. The sequenced material came from PBMCs or a T cell subset sorted from them (not recorded which). The source is an adult woman who had mild COVID-19 (a few samples of this study predate the infection). Cell type and time point are not known.

This clonotype was counted a few times. The chain combines TRBV12-3 or TRBV12-4 with TRBJ2-2, with 9 bases that match TRBD2. Trimming at V came to 6 bases and at J to 2 bases, leaving 7 bases not matched to a gene. The CDR3 totals 16 residues. The CDR3 coding sequence is TGTGCCAGCAGCTCGCCTAGCGGGGTTAACACCGGGGAGCTGTTTTTT. Translation: CASSSPSGVNTGELFF.

There are a few counts of this clonotype. The chain has TRBV7-9 and TRBJ2-7; 13 bases agree with TRBD2. Per the germline V gene, CDR1 is SEHNR and CDR2 is FQNEAQ (reference sequence). This CDR3 is 16 amino acids long. V shed 5 bases and J 3 bases; nucleotides not matched to a gene: 7. CDR3 sequence: CASSGTSGRVLYEQYF. The CDR3 nucleotides read TGTGCCAGCAGCGGTACTAGCGGGAGGGTGCTCTACGAGCAGTACTTC.

In this sample, this clonotype turned up a few times. V is TRBV5-5 and J is TRBJ2-2; 9 bases are shared with TRBD1. The germline CDR1 and CDR2 sequences are SGHKS and YYEKEE (reference sequence). Germline trimming cut 0 bases from V and 6 bases from J; bases unmatched to any gene: 6. The CDR3 length is 16 residues. The CDR3 region is CASSLGQGVLPGELFF. The CDR3 region has the DNA TGTGCCAGCAGCTTGGGACAGGGGGTTCTCCCCGGGGAGCTGTTTTTT.

This clonotype was found a few times. This chain links TRBV7-2 with TRBJ2-2, with D uncertain. Germline CDR1 and CDR2: SGHTA and FQGNSA. Between the trimmed V and J ends, which lost 4 bases and 6 bases, there was a span of 15 bases. CDR3 length equals 15 residues. This chain's CDR3 is CASSSSFGLSGELFF. CDR3 coding DNA: TGTGCCAGCAGCTCCTCCTTCGGGCTATCCGGGGAGCTGTTTTTT.

The chain joins TRBV7-2 to TRBJ1-4, with a tentative D call TRBD1 (5 bases). V lost 4 bases to trimming and J lost 8 bases, with 11 bases between them. This CDR3 region has 13 residues. Per the germline V gene, CDR1 is SGHTA and CDR2 is FQGNSA. CDR3 bases: TGTGCCAGCAGCTCTGGATGGGGGGAAAAACTGTTTTTT. Translation gives CASSSGWGEKLFF. The entire variable domain, with the rest obtained from reference TRBV7-2 and TRBJ1-4, is as follows: GAGVSQSPSNKVTEKGKDVELRCDPISGHTALYWYRQSLGQGLEFLIYFQGNSAPDKSGLPSDRFSAERTGGSVSTLTIQRTQQEDSAVYLCASSSGWGEKLFFGSGTQLSVL.

This clonotype was counted between two and nine times. The chain combines TRBV3-1 with TRBJ2-1, with TRBD1 matching 9 bases. Germline V gene lookup returns CDR1 LGHDT and CDR2 YNNKEL (reference sequence). V was pared by 2 bases and J by 2 bases, with 4 bases of the junction left unmatched. The CDR3 consists of 16 residues. The CDR3 protein is CASSQLGQGAYNEQFF. CDR3 DNA: TGTGCCAGCAGCCAATTGGGACAGGGAGCCTACAATGAGCAGTTCTTC.

The sample holds a few counts of this clonotype. This chain joins TRBV27 and TRBJ2-5; 10 bases are shared with TRBD2. The CDR3 sequence is 17 residues long. Germline-derived CDR1 and CDR2 are MNHEY and SMNVEV (reference sequence). Trimming took 0 bases from V and 3 from J; bases not matched to a gene: 7. Here the CDR3 DNA reads TGTGCCAGCAGTTTATCGGGAAGCGGGGGGGCTGAAGAGACCCAGTACTTC. Its translation is CASSLSGSGGAEETQYF.

This clonotype was observed a handful of times. The chain couples TRBV7-3 to TRBJ2-2, with TRBD2 matching over 10 bases. There are 19 residues in the CDR3. The germline gives CDR1 SGHTA, CDR2 FQGTGA. The junction had 13 bases not matched to a gene; V was cut back by 1 base and J by 5 bases. CDR3 in DNA: TGTGCCAGCAGCTTAAACTACGAGCGGGAGGGCCTGGGGACCGGGGAGCTGTTTTTT. Its translation: CASSLNYEREGLGTGELFF.

In this sample, this clonotype turned up a few times. The rearrangement joins TRBV6-5 to TRBJ2-7; D may correspond to TRBD1 or TRBD2 (5 bases each). Germline CDR1 is MNHEY and CDR2 is SVGAGI. The V and J ends lost 6 bases and 2 bases respectively, with 14 bases between them. The CDR3 is made up of 14 amino acids. CDR3 loop: CASSEGSPAYEQYF. In nucleotides, the CDR3 is TGTGCCAGCAGCGAGGGGAGCCCAGCCTACGAGCAGTACTTC.

J is TRBJ1-3 and V is TRBV5-5, with unresolved D. The CDR3 runs to 16 residues. Trimming left V 4 bases short and J 4 bases short, with 18 bases between. Looked up from germline, CDR1 is SGHKS and CDR2 is YYEKEE (reference sequence). As DNA, the CDR3 is TGTGCCAGCAGCCACCTAGAGAGAGAAGTGGGAAACACCATATATTTT. Its translation: CASSHLEREVGNTIYF. Full variable domain (remainder filled in from reference TRBV5-5 and TRBJ1-3): DAGVTQSPTHLIKTRGQQVTLRCSPISGHKSVSWYQQVLGQGPQFIFQYYEKEERGRGNFPDRFSARQFPNYSSELNVNALLLGDSALYLCASSHLEREVGNTIYFGEGSWLTVV.

The CDR3 is CSARDYSGPDYGYTF. CDR3 DNA sequence: TGCAGTGCTAGAGATTACTCAGGACCTGACTATGGCTACACCTTC. The rearrangement joins TRBV20-1 to TRBJ1-2; no clear D gene. The CDR3 extends over 15 amino acids. V lost 0 bases and J 3 bases, leaving 14 bases between the germline ends. CDR1 DFQATT and CDR2 SNEGSKA come from the germline V gene (reference sequence).

This clonotype was picked up a small number of times. V gene TRBV29-1 combines with J gene TRBJ2-7; 7 bases are shared with TRBD1. The CDR3 extends over 13 amino acids. Germline loops: CDR1 SQVTM, CDR2 ANQGSEA. After removal of 3 bases from V and 0 bases from J, the junction contained 2 bases not matched to a gene. The CDR3 nucleotides are TGCAGCGTTGAGGACAGGTCCTCCTACGAGCAGTACTTC. Amino acid sequence: CSVEDRSSYEQYF.

There are a few counts of this clonotype. This sequence joins TRBV7-9 and TRBJ2-1, with TRBD2 matching 10 bases. Germline CDR1 SEHNR, CDR2 FQNEAQ (reference sequence). After removal of 7 bases from V and 3 bases from J, the junction contained 6 bases not matched to a gene. The CDR3 extends over 15 amino acids. The CDR3 here is CASTLAGVIYNEQFF. The CDR3 bases are TGTGCCAGCACCCTAGCGGGAGTAATCTACAATGAGCAGTTCTTC.

The table lists this clonotype with a few counts. The rearrangement joins TRBV24-1 to TRBJ2-5; D uncertain. V gave up 4 bases and J gave up 5 bases, with 7 bases separating them. CDR3 length equals 12 residues. The germline CDR1 and CDR2 sequences are KGHDR and SFDVKD. Here the CDR3 DNA reads TGTGCCACCAGTGACCGCGCGGAGACCCAGTACTTC. It yields the protein CATSDRAETQYF.

The V and J genes are TRBV7-6 and TRBJ2-7; 8 nucleotides line up with TRBD2. The CDR3 consists of 15 residues. Germline V gene lookup returns CDR1 SGHVS and CDR2 FNYEAQ. J was trimmed by 4 bases and V by 7 bases; bases with no gene match: 12. CDR3 coding DNA: TGTGCCAGCAAGCTTAGCGGGACGGAGGATTACGAGCAGTACTTC. Translation gives CASKLSGTEDYEQYF. The variable domain in full, with the rest retrieved from reference TRBV7-6 and TRBJ2-7, is GAGVSQSPRYKVTKRGQDVALRCDPISGHVSLYWYRQALGQGPEFLTYFNYEAQQDKSGLPNDRFSAERPEGSISTLTIQRTEQRDSAMYRCASKLSGTEDYEQYFGPGTRLTVT.

This clonotype showed up just a few times. The chain uses TRBV13 and TRBJ2-7; D may match TRBD1 or TRBD2 (5 bases each). The CDR3 is 16 residues long. V was pared by 4 bases and J by 5 bases, with 21 bases between. The germline V gene has CDR1 PRHDT and CDR2 FYEKMQ (reference sequence). CDR3: CASSSMGRRGDHEQYF. In nucleotides, the CDR3 is TGTGCCAGCAGCTCCATGGGCCGAAGAGGGGACCACGAGCAGTACTTC.

This rearrangement joins TRBV6-5 to TRBJ1-1; D remains unclear. Germline CDR1 is MNHEY and CDR2 is SVGAGI. Trimming cost V 1 base and J 4 bases, with 10 bases left between them. CDR3 length: 14 amino acids. The CDR3 sequence: CASSYYGVGTEAFF. The CDR3 nucleotides read TGTGCCAGCAGTTACTATGGGGTCGGCACTGAAGCTTTCTTT.

CDR3 DNA: TGTGCCAGCAGCCATCTGTGGGGACAGGACACCACCTACGAGCAGTACTTC. Encoded protein: CASSHLWGQDTTYEQYF. The rearrangement links TRBV7-6 to TRBJ2-7, with 8 nucleotides matching TRBD1. This CDR3 comprises 17 residues. V lost 5 bases and J lost 2; bases outside the gene matches: 14. CDR1 SGHVS and CDR2 FNYEAQ come from the germline V gene.

The chain employs TRBV20-1 and TRBJ2-1; tentative D call: TRBD2 (5 bases). V was trimmed by 3 bases and J by 8 bases, leaving 11 bases between them. The CDR3 consists of 12 residues. Germline assignment: CDR1 DFQATT and CDR2 SNEGSKA (reference sequence). The CDR3 here is CSASPPEDEQFF. The CDR3, as DNA: TGCAGTGCTAGCCCCCCGGAGGATGAGCAGTTCTTC.

The J gene is TRBJ2-7, the V gene TRBV20-1, with D maybe TRBD2 (6 bases). Germline-derived CDR1 and CDR2 are DFQATT and SNEGSKA (reference sequence). The CDR3 has 14 amino acids. V gave up 5 bases and J gave up 2 bases, with 16 bases separating them. CDR3 loop: CSAYSGTSTYEQYF. For the CDR3, the DNA is TGCAGTGCTTACTCCGGGACTTCAACCTACGAGCAGTACTTC.

This clonotype was recorded a few times. This chain joins TRBV4-3 and TRBJ2-7; 7 nucleotides agree with TRBD2. The trim removed 0 bases at V and 4 bases at J, leaving 3 bases unmatched. This CDR3 contains 14 residues. Germline CDR1 is LGHNA and CDR2 is YSLEER. This chain's CDR3 is CASSQDPSGYEQYF. The CDR3 DNA is TGCGCCAGCAGCCAAGATCCTAGCGGTTACGAGCAGTACTTC.

The chain employs TRBV30 and TRBJ2-1, with 8 bases identical to TRBD2. Germline V gives CDR1 GTSNPN, CDR2 SVGIG (reference sequence). J gave up 9 bases and V 2 bases, and 9 bases lay outside the gene matches. This CDR3 is built from 14 residues. The CDR3 DNA follows: TGTGCCTGGAGTTCCGGGACTAGTCACGGTGAGCAGTTCTTC. Protein: CAWSSGTSHGEQFF.

In its sample, this clonotype was seen a few times. The chain couples TRBV3-1 to TRBJ1-3; 7 nucleotides agree with TRBD1. V gave up 3 bases and J gave up 0 bases; unmatched junction bases: 5. Germline values: CDR1 LGHDT, CDR2 YNNKEL (reference sequence). The CDR3 consists of 16 residues. As DNA, the CDR3 is TGTGCCAGCAGCCAGGGGACAGCTGACTCTGGAAACACCATATATTTT. As protein: CASSQGTADSGNTIYF.

This clonotype was seen a handful of times. The rearrangement links TRBV7-9 to TRBJ2-2; D gene uncertain. V lost 4 bases and J 0 bases, leaving 9 bases between the germline ends. This CDR3 is 15 amino acids long. In germline, CDR1 is SEHNR, CDR2 FQNEAQ (reference sequence). CDR3 in amino acids: CASSSPNSNTGELFF. CDR3 sequence (DNA): TGTGCCAGCAGCTCACCGAATTCGAACACCGGGGAGCTGTTTTTT. Variable domain in full (rest from reference TRBV7-9 and TRBJ2-2): DTGVSQNPRHKITKRGQNVTFRCDPISEHNRLYWYRQTLGQGPEFLTYFQNEAQLEKSRLLSDRFSAERPKGSFSTLEIQRTEQGDSAMYLCASSSPNSNTGELFFGEGSRLTVL.

The chain has TRBV7-3 and TRBJ1-5; 8 bases match TRBD1. CDR1 is SGHTA and CDR2 is FQGTGA in the germline V gene. The CDR3 sequence is 15 residues long. V shed 2 bases, J shed 7 bases, and the junction held 7 bases outside the gene matches. The CDR3 coding sequence is TGTGCCAGCAGCTTATCAGGGGGCGCGCGGCAGCCCCAGCATTTT. This sequence encodes CASSLSGGARQPQHF.

The chain couples TRBV6-5 to TRBJ2-7; D perhaps matches TRBD2 (7 bases). Per the germline V gene, CDR1 is MNHEY and CDR2 is SVGAGI. V was clipped by 7 bases and J by 4 bases, with 20 bases between them. The CDR3 spans 15 residues. Here the CDR3 reads CASTRGAGHWYEQYF. CDR3 in DNA: TGTGCCAGCACCCGGGGGGCAGGGCATTGGTACGAGCAGTACTTC.

This clonotype appeared a few times. The rearrangement uses TRBV9 and TRBJ2-7; the match to TRBD1 covers 9 bases. V lost 4 bases, J lost 3 bases, and 5 bases stayed unmatched. The V gene's germline CDR1 is SGDLS and CDR2 YYNGEE. The length of the CDR3 is 14 residues. In DNA form, the CDR3 reads TGTGCCAGCAGCCCTGGACAGGGGAACTACGAGCAGTACTTC. Translation: CASSPGQGNYEQYF.

This rearrangement joins TRBV12-3 or TRBV12-4 to TRBJ2-7, with 9 bases identical to TRBD2. With V trimmed by 4 bases and J by 0 bases, 4 bases remained unmatched. The CDR3 contains 15 residues. For the CDR3, the DNA is TGTGCCAGCAGTTCCTTAGCGGGGGACTCCTACGAGCAGTACTTC. As protein: CASSSLAGDSYEQYF.